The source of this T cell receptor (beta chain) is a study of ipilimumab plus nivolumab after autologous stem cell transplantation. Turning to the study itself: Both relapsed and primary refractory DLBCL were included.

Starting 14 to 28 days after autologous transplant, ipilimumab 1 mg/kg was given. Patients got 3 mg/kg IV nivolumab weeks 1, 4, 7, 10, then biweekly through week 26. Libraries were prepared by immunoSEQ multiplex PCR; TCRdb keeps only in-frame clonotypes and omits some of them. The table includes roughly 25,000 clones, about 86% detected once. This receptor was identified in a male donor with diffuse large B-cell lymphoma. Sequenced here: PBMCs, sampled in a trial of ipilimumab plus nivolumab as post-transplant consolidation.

This CDR3 reads CASSPQLNTGELFF. The CDR3 region has the DNA TGTGCCAGCAGCCCACAGCTTAACACCGGGGAGCTGTTTTTT. The chain joins TRBV5-5 to TRBJ2-2; D unclear. The CDR3 loop spans 14 amino acids. Germline CDR1 SGHKS, CDR2 YYEKEE (reference sequence). The germline V and J ends were trimmed by 4 bases and 2 bases, with 9 bases remaining between them.